One sample yielded the 10 T cell receptor beta chains listed below, sequenced in a study of Ad26.COV2.S vaccination and SARS-CoV-2 variants. The treatment: about 20 received Ad26.COV2.S at low or high dose, single or two shots; several received placebo; per-sample allocation not given. Day 63 after the first vaccine or placebo injection was the time point for sampling. Generated by immunoSEQ multiplex PCR, the TCRdb table keeps only in-frame clones and is missing some. The sample has roughly 450,000 clones; around 90% are singletons. This specimen consisted of peripheral blood, obtained in a trial of Ad26.COV2.S vaccine versus placebo. The receptors here all came from a person between 18 and 60 years old who received the Ad26.COV2.S COVID-19 vaccine or a placebo.

The chain couples TRBV10-3 to TRBJ1-1; a possible D gene is TRBD1 (5 bases). Trimming cost V 10 bases and J 1 base, with 13 bases left between them. The CDR3 length is 13 residues. The V gene's germline CDR1 is ENHRY and CDR2 SYGVKD. Here the CDR3 DNA reads TGTGCCACCGCCGGGACTGAGAACACTGAAGCTTTCTTT. It encodes CATAGTENTEAFF.

The chain combines TRBV10-3 with TRBJ2-1; D is uncertain. Germline-derived CDR1 and CDR2 are ENHRY and SYGVKD. Trimming removed 4 bases from V and 12 bases from J, with 10 bases in between. The CDR3 is 11 amino acids. The CDR3 is CAISVGVRQFF. CDR3 DNA sequence: TGTGCCATCAGTGTTGGGGTGAGGCAGTTCTTC.

The chain uses TRBV4-1 and TRBJ2-7; no clear D. From germline, CDR1 is MGHRA and CDR2 YSYEKL. Trimming cost V 1 base and J 3 bases, with 13 bases left between them. The CDR3 contains 15 residues. The CDR3 DNA is TGCGCCAGCAGCCAAGCGGATCGGCTAAACTACGAGCAGTACTTC. Translation gives CASSQADRLNYEQYF.

V usage is TRBV18 and J usage is TRBJ2-3; unclear D gene. The V gene lost 2 bases and the J gene lost 6 bases, with 9 bases spanning the gap. Germline values: CDR1 KGHSH, CDR2 LQKENI. There are 13 residues in the CDR3. CDR3 region: CASSPELADTQYF. The CDR3 bases are TGTGCCAGCTCACCAGAGTTGGCGGATACGCAGTATTTT.

This sequence joins TRBV28 and TRBJ1-5; no definite D call. V gave up 2 bases and J gave up 3 bases, with 8 bases separating them. The germline V gene has CDR1 MDHEN and CDR2 SYDVKM. This CDR3 is built from 14 residues. The CDR3 DNA reads TGTGCCAGCAGTTTACCCGACTCCAATCAGCCCCAGCATTTT. Protein sequence: CASSLPDSNQPQHF. The full variable domain, in which reference TRBV28 and TRBJ1-5 provide the parts outside the CDR3, is DVKVTQSSRYLVKRTGEKVFLECVQDMDHENMFWYRQDPGLGLRLIYFSYDVKMKEKGDIPEGYSVSREKKERFSLILESASTNQTSMYLCASSLPDSNQPQHFGDGTRLSIL.

V and J are TRBV27 and TRBJ2-7, with D hard to call. Germline values: CDR1 MNHEY, CDR2 SMNVEV (reference sequence). V was clipped by 5 bases and J by 2 bases, with 16 bases between them. There are 15 residues in the CDR3. CDR3 protein: CASSASGRLPYEQYF. The CDR3 DNA reads TGTGCCAGCAGTGCGTCGGGCCGTTTACCCTACGAGCAGTACTTC.

The genes are TRBV24-1 and TRBJ2-1; 7 nucleotides match TRBD2. Germline loops: CDR1 KGHDR, CDR2 SFDVKD. The CDR3 covers 16 residues. V lost 3 bases, J lost 0 bases, and 4 bases stayed unmatched. CDR3 coding DNA: TGTGCCACCAGTGATCCAGCGGGGAGCTCCTACAATGAGCAGTTCTTC. Its translation is CATSDPAGSSYNEQFF.

The chain links TRBV6-5 to TRBJ2-2, with TRBD1 matching 8 bases. J lost 6 bases, V lost 4 bases, and 10 bases had no gene match. The V gene's germline CDR1 is MNHEY and CDR2 SVGAGI. CDR3 size: 16 residues. CDR3 in amino acids: CASSSEEQGEAGELFF. The CDR3 coding sequence is TGTGCCAGCAGTTCGGAGGAACAGGGGGAAGCCGGGGAGCTGTTTTTT.

The chain joins TRBV27 to TRBJ1-4; D gene ambiguous. The germline gives CDR1 MNHEY, CDR2 SMNVEV (reference sequence). This CDR3 comprises 14 residues. With 6 bases removed from V and 3 bases from J, the gap between germline ends came to 11 bases. The CDR3, as DNA: TGTGCCAGCAGCTCCGTGTTAGCTAATGAAAAACTGTTTTTT. It translates to CASSSVLANEKLFF. Together with reference TRBV27 and TRBJ1-4, the CDR3 gives the full variable domain: EAQVTQNPRYLITVTGKKLTVTCSQNMNHEYMSWYRQDPGLGLRQIYYSMNVEVTDKGDVPEGYKVSRKEKRNFPLILESPSPNQTSLYFCASSSVLANEKLFFGSGTQLSVL.

This clone was seen a single time. The J gene is TRBJ2-7, the V gene TRBV20-1; 8 bases are a match to TRBD2. The CDR3 is made up of 14 amino acids. J was trimmed by 2 bases and V by 3 bases; bases with no gene match: 6. The germline CDR1 and CDR2 sequences are DFQATT and SNEGSKA (reference sequence). The CDR3 here is CSASRGTRAYEQYF. CDR3 nucleotides: TGCAGTGCTAGTCGCGGGACTAGAGCCTACGAGCAGTACTTC.